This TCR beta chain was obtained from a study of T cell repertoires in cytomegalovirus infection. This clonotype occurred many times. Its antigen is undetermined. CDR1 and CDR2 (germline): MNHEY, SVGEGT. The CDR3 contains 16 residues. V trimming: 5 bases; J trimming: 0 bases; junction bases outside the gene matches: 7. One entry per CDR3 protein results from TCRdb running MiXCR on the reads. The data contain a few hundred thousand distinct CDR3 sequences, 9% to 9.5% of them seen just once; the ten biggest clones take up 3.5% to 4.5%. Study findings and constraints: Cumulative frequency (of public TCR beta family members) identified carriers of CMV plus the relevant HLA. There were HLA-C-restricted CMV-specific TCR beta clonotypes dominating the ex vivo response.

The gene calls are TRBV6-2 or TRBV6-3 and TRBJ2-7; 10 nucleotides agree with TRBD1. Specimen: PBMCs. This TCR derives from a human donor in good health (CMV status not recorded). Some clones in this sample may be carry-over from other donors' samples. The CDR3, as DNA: TGTGCCAGCAGTCGGGACAGGGGAGTCAGCTCCTACGAGCAGTACTTC. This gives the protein CASSRDRGVSSYEQYF.